This is a list of T cell receptor beta chains from one sample in a study of identifying expanded T cells in peripheral blood. The data were produced by immunoSEQ multiplex PCR, yet TCRdb's version contains in-frame clones alone and is incomplete. The sample has 120,000 or so clones, around four fifths seen once. The source material was blood. The source of these receptors is a person aged 18 to 70 in good health. The CDR3 runs from the conserved cysteine through the conserved F or W. The order of the fields is clone size, V gene, D gene, J gene, CDR3 protein, CDR3 DNA. The D gene is left open where the match is weak. Clone size appears in some rows only: once, few, many, or a class for an expanded clone.

clone size: once
V gene: TRBV7-2
D gene: NA
J gene: TRBJ1-1
CDR3 protein: CASSFSSPKNTEAFF
CDR3 DNA: TGTGCCAGCAGCTTCTCTTCACCGAAGAACACTGAAGCTTTCTTT

clone size: once
V gene: TRBV6-5
D gene: NA
J gene: TRBJ1-2
CDR3 protein: CASSYSIGYGYTF
CDR3 DNA: TGTGCCAGCAGTTACTCGATTGGCTATGGCTACACCTTC

clone size: once
V gene: TRBV28
D gene: NA
J gene: TRBJ2-7
CDR3 protein: CASSLGGGPYEQYF
CDR3 DNA: TGTGCCAGCAGTTTAGGAGGGGGGCCGTACGAGCAGTACTTC

clone size: few
V gene: TRBV15
D gene: TRBD2
J gene: TRBJ2-5
CDR3 protein: CATRRSGGMGQETQYF
CDR3 DNA: TGTGCCACCAGAAGATCGGGGGGAATGGGCCAAGAGACCCAGTACTTC

clone size: few
V gene: TRBV5-6
D gene: NA
J gene: TRBJ1-3
CDR3 protein: CASSLDGSLGNTIYF
CDR3 DNA: TGTGCCAGCAGCTTGGACGGTTCCCTCGGAAACACCATATATTTT

clone size: NA
V gene: TRBV11-3
D gene: NA
J gene: TRBJ2-5
CDR3 protein: CASSSLDSQETQYF
CDR3 DNA: TGTGCCAGCAGCTCTCTGGACAGTCAAGAGACCCAGTACTTC

clone size: NA
V gene: TRBV11-2
D gene: TRBD1
J gene: TRBJ2-7
CDR3 protein: CASSSQQGGQAYEQYF
CDR3 DNA: TGTGCCAGCAGCTCGCAACAGGGGGGACAGGCCTACGAGCAGTACTTC

clone size: NA
V gene: TRBV4-2
D gene: NA
J gene: TRBJ1-2
CDR3 protein: CASSQVPGSGYTF
CDR3 DNA: TGTGCCAGCAGCCAAGTCCCGGGGTCTGGCTACACCTTC

clone size: NA
V gene: TRBV5-6
D gene: NA
J gene: TRBJ1-2
CDR3 protein: CASSLDERQSGYTF
CDR3 DNA: TGTGCCAGCAGCTTGGATGAAAGACAGTCTGGCTACACCTTC

clone size: NA
V gene: TRBV7-8
D gene: TRBD2
J gene: TRBJ2-3
CDR3 protein: CASSSGLASSYF
CDR3 DNA: TGTGCCAGCAGCTCGGGACTAGCGTCGTCGTATTTT

clone size: NA
V gene: TRBV11-2
D gene: TRBD1
J gene: TRBJ1-2
CDR3 protein: CASSPSGTGATSYGYTF
CDR3 DNA: TGTGCCAGCAGCCCATCCGGGACAGGGGCAACTAGCTATGGCTACACCTTC

clone size: few
V gene: TRBV5-1
D gene: TRBD1
J gene: TRBJ1-1
CDR3 protein: CASSPEQGSAAFF
CDR3 DNA: TGCGCCAGCAGCCCGGAACAGGGGAGCGCAGCTTTCTTT

clone size: NA
V gene: TRBV11-2
D gene: NA
J gene: TRBJ2-1
CDR3 protein: CASSLFHALLYNEQFF
CDR3 DNA: TGTGCCAGCAGCTTATTTCACGCGCTCCTCTACAATGAGCAGTTCTTC

clone size: NA
V gene: TRBV2
D gene: TRBD1
J gene: TRBJ2-7
CDR3 protein: CASSALDRSSYEQYF
CDR3 DNA: TGTGCCAGCAGTGCATTGGACAGGAGCTCCTACGAGCAGTACTTC

clone size: NA
V gene: TRBV7-6
D gene: TRBD2
J gene: TRBJ2-1
CDR3 protein: CASSWTSGGYDEQFF
CDR3 DNA: TGTGCCAGCAGCTGGACTAGCGGGGGGTACGATGAGCAGTTCTTC

clone size: NA
V gene: TRBV7-6
D gene: NA
J gene: TRBJ2-7
CDR3 protein: CASMGRSYEQYF
CDR3 DNA: TGTGCCAGCATGGGTCGATCCTACGAGCAGTACTTC

clone size: NA
V gene: TRBV7-9
D gene: NA
J gene: TRBJ2-1
CDR3 protein: CASSLGSLSGEQFF
CDR3 DNA: TGTGCCAGCAGCTTAGGATCCCTGTCGGGTGAGCAGTTCTTC

clone size: NA
V gene: TRBV5-1
D gene: TRBD2
J gene: TRBJ2-3
CDR3 protein: CASSLPGVAGADTQYF
CDR3 DNA: TGCGCCAGCAGCTTGCCCGGAGTAGCGGGGGCGGATACGCAGTATTTT

clone size: NA
V gene: TRBV7-9
D gene: TRBD1
J gene: TRBJ2-7
CDR3 protein: CASSGTDHEQYF
CDR3 DNA: TGTGCCAGCAGCGGGACAGACCACGAGCAGTACTTC

clone size: NA
V gene: TRBV2
D gene: NA
J gene: TRBJ1-4
CDR3 protein: CASSRWEGEKLFF
CDR3 DNA: TGTGCCAGCAGTCGGTGGGAAGGGGAAAAACTGTTTTTT

clone size: NA
V gene: TRBV6-1
D gene: TRBD1
J gene: TRBJ1-2
CDR3 protein: CASSEKIRTGGYGYTF
CDR3 DNA: TGTGCCAGCAGTGAAAAAATCAGGACAGGAGGCTATGGCTACACCTTC

clone size: NA
V gene: TRBV5-1
D gene: NA
J gene: TRBJ1-1
CDR3 protein: CASSFFSGRRGNTEAFF
CDR3 DNA: TGCGCCAGCAGCTTTTTCTCTGGCCGTCGGGGGAACACTGAAGCTTTCTTT

clone size: once
V gene: TRBV4-3
D gene: NA
J gene: TRBJ1-2
CDR3 protein: CASSQNVDGRGYTF
CDR3 DNA: TGCGCCAGCAGCCAAAATGTCGACGGTAGGGGCTACACCTTC

clone size: NA
V gene: TRBV5-6
D gene: TRBD2
J gene: TRBJ2-1
CDR3 protein: CASSSSGGAGLAYNEQFF
CDR3 DNA: TGTGCCAGCAGCTCTAGCGGGGGGGCCGGATTAGCCTACAATGAGCAGTTCTTC

clone size: NA
V gene: TRBV5-4
D gene: NA
J gene: TRBJ2-5
CDR3 protein: CASSVNREETQYF
CDR3 DNA: TGTGCCAGCAGCGTGAACAGGGAGGAGACCCAGTACTTC

clone size: NA
V gene: TRBV6-5
D gene: NA
J gene: TRBJ2-3
CDR3 protein: CASSYGAESTDTQYF
CDR3 DNA: TGTGCCAGCAGTTACGGGGCAGAAAGCACAGATACGCAGTATTTT

clone size: NA
V gene: TRBV19
D gene: NA
J gene: TRBJ1-5
CDR3 protein: CASTLLGRGNQPQHF
CDR3 DNA: TGTGCCAGTACATTATTAGGTCGGGGCAATCAGCCCCAGCATTTT

clone size: NA
V gene: TRBV19
D gene: NA
J gene: TRBJ1-3
CDR3 protein: CASKNTRSRNTIYF
CDR3 DNA: TGTGCCAGTAAGAACACCCGAAGCAGAAACACCATATATTTT

clone size: NA
V gene: TRBV14
D gene: NA
J gene: TRBJ1-1
CDR3 protein: CASSQGPYGEAFF
CDR3 DNA: TGTGCCAGCAGCCAAGGGCCTTACGGTGAAGCTTTCTTT

clone size: NA
V gene: TRBV6-5
D gene: NA
J gene: TRBJ2-4
CDR3 protein: CASSLKGTTTQYF
CDR3 DNA: TGTGCCAGCAGTTTGAAGGGGACAACTACTCAGTACTTC

clone size: few
V gene: TRBV7-6
D gene: TRBD1
J gene: TRBJ1-2
CDR3 protein: CASSRGQIEGYTF
CDR3 DNA: TGTGCCAGCAGCCGGGGACAGATAGAAGGCTACACCTTC

clone size: NA
V gene: TRBV18
D gene: TRBD1
J gene: TRBJ2-7
CDR3 protein: CASSPVRDSYEQYF
CDR3 DNA: TGTGCCAGCTCTCCCGTTCGGGACAGCTACGAGCAGTACTTC

clone size: NA
V gene: TRBV4-1
D gene: NA
J gene: TRBJ2-3
CDR3 protein: CASSQIGDTQYF
CDR3 DNA: TGCGCCAGCAGCCAAATAGGGGATACGCAGTATTTT

clone size: NA
V gene: TRBV14
D gene: NA
J gene: TRBJ2-1
CDR3 protein: CASSQTYNEQFF
CDR3 DNA: TGTGCCAGCAGCCAGACCTACAATGAGCAGTTCTTC

clone size: once
V gene: TRBV5-4
D gene: TRBD1
J gene: TRBJ1-1
CDR3 protein: CASSLGAGQMNTEAFF
CDR3 DNA: TGTGCCAGCAGCTTGGGCGCGGGACAGATGAACACTGAAGCTTTCTTT

clone size: few
V gene: TRBV25-1
D gene: NA
J gene: TRBJ2-1
CDR3 protein: CASSELGEQFF
CDR3 DNA: TGTGCCAGCAGTGAATTGGGTGAGCAGTTCTTC

clone size: NA
V gene: TRBV29-1
D gene: NA
J gene: TRBJ2-7
CDR3 protein: CSVGTPGLYEQYF
CDR3 DNA: TGCAGCGTTGGTACCCCAGGGCTATACGAGCAGTACTTC

clone size: NA
V gene: TRBV18
D gene: TRBD1
J gene: TRBJ2-7
CDR3 protein: CASSPSDRNLYEQYF
CDR3 DNA: TGTGCCAGCTCACCCTCGGACAGGAACCTCTACGAGCAGTACTTC

clone size: once
V gene: TRBV19
D gene: NA
J gene: TRBJ2-1
CDR3 protein: CASSLVWGAAEQFF
CDR3 DNA: TGTGCCAGTAGTCTCGTGTGGGGTGCCGCTGAGCAGTTCTTC

clone size: NA
V gene: TRBV19
D gene: NA
J gene: TRBJ2-5
CDR3 protein: CASSLTGHLQETQYF
CDR3 DNA: TGTGCCAGTAGCCTTACGGGACACCTCCAAGAGACCCAGTACTTC

clone size: NA
V gene: TRBV19
D gene: NA
J gene: TRBJ1-5
CDR3 protein: CASSTPRGRGNQPQHF
CDR3 DNA: TGTGCCAGTAGTACCCCCCGAGGGAGGGGAAATCAGCCCCAGCATTTT

clone size: few
V gene: TRBV7-3
D gene: NA
J gene: TRBJ2-1
CDR3 protein: CASSLRPGLRDSHNEQFF
CDR3 DNA: TGTGCCAGCAGCCTGCGACCGGGTTTGAGAGACAGTCACAATGAGCAGTTCTTC

clone size: NA
V gene: TRBV5-5
D gene: NA
J gene: TRBJ1-2
CDR3 protein: CASGPGRYGYTF
CDR3 DNA: TGTGCCAGCGGCCCTGGGCGGTATGGCTACACCTTC

clone size: NA
V gene: TRBV4-1
D gene: NA
J gene: TRBJ1-2
CDR3 protein: CASSQDRSFGYGYTF
CDR3 DNA: TGCGCCAGCAGCCAAGATCGTTCCTTCGGGTATGGCTACACCTTC

clone size: NA
V gene: TRBV7-3
D gene: TRBD1
J gene: TRBJ2-3
CDR3 protein: CASSLAGTGVTQYF
CDR3 DNA: TGTGCCAGCAGCTTAGCCGGGACAGGGGTTACGCAGTATTTT

clone size: NA
V gene: TRBV7-3
D gene: TRBD1
J gene: TRBJ1-6
CDR3 protein: CASGTGSSPLHF
CDR3 DNA: TGTGCCAGCGGGACAGGGAGCTCACCCCTCCACTTT

clone size: once
V gene: TRBV6-5
D gene: NA
J gene: TRBJ1-2
CDR3 protein: CASRTDRNYGYTF
CDR3 DNA: TGTGCCAGCAGGACCGACAGGAACTATGGCTACACCTTC

clone size: NA
V gene: TRBV4-3
D gene: NA
J gene: TRBJ1-2
CDR3 protein: CASSLRLAQGSYGYTF
CDR3 DNA: TGCGCCAGCAGCCTCCGTTTGGCGCAGGGCTCCTATGGCTACACCTTC

clone size: NA
V gene: TRBV7-7
D gene: NA
J gene: TRBJ2-3
CDR3 protein: CASSIQLGSDTQYF
CDR3 DNA: TGTGCCAGCAGCATCCAATTGGGGTCAGATACGCAGTATTTT

clone size: NA
V gene: TRBV11-3
D gene: NA
J gene: TRBJ2-1
CDR3 protein: CASSITGFYYNEQFF
CDR3 DNA: TGTGCCAGCAGCATTACAGGGTTCTACTACAATGAGCAGTTCTTC

clone size: NA
V gene: TRBV4-1
D gene: NA
J gene: TRBJ1-3
CDR3 protein: CASSQDGSESGNTIYF
CDR3 DNA: TGCGCCAGCAGCCAAGATGGCAGCGAAAGTGGAAACACCATATATTTT

clone size: once
V gene: TRBV25-1
D gene: TRBD2
J gene: TRBJ2-3
CDR3 protein: CASSESNSGDTDTQYF
CDR3 DNA: TGTGCCAGCAGTGAATCGAATAGCGGGGACACAGATACGCAGTATTTT

clone size: NA
V gene: TRBV5-6
D gene: NA
J gene: TRBJ1-1
CDR3 protein: CASSSVVNTEAFF
CDR3 DNA: TGTGCCAGCAGCTCCGTGGTGAACACTGAAGCTTTCTTT

clone size: NA
V gene: TRBV5-1
D gene: NA
J gene: TRBJ2-5
CDR3 protein: CASSPGWGPQETQYF
CDR3 DNA: TGCGCCAGCAGCCCAGGTTGGGGGCCCCAAGAGACCCAGTACTTC